What follows describes a single T cell receptor beta chain. Antigen unknown. The CDR3 totals 15 residues. Germline V CDR1 and CDR2: SGHNT, YENEEA. V lost 5 bases and J lost 9; bases outside the gene matches: 11. This sample was included in a study of regulatory T cells in long-lasting Graves disease. Study-wide findings and caveats: Fewer public clonotypes were shared by new patients (roughly 970) than by persistent patients (roughly 2,500). Among samples with persistent disease, TRBV28, TRBJ1-2 and TRBJ2-5 were favored.

Time point indicated: persistent/refractory GD, antithyroid drugs over 5 years with positive TRAb. PBMCs were the source of the RNA used for TCR sequencing. Arm-PCR with iRepertoire HTBI primers amplified the CDR3 regions for these TCR beta libraries. TCRdb re-called the multiplex PCR reads with MiXCR, one entry per CDR3 protein. The sample has over 300,000 distinct CDR3 sequences; less than 20% are singletons. The rearrangement links TRBV11-3 to TRBJ1-2; 11 bases map to TRBD1. This clonotype was sampled from a female donor with Graves disease. Sequenced material: peripheral blood mononuclear cells (PBMCs), taken when the disease was refractory, from a patient treated with antithyroid drugs. CDR3 residues: CASSGRTGGTGRYTF. The DNA of the CDR3 is TGTGCCAGCAGCGGTCGGACAGGGGGCACTGGTCGCTACACCTTC.